The entry below gives a single TCR beta chain sequence along with its context. Blood CD8+ and CD4+ T cells underwent high-throughput TCR beta sequencing. Negative isolation was used for CD8+ and CD4+ T cells and FACS enrichment for TEMRA cells. Random hexamers were used to reverse transcribe an amount of roughly 0.45 to 1 ug RNA. With immunoSEQ multiplex PCR, TCR beta CDR3 was amplified across 54 Vbeta and 13 Jbeta. MiXCR was run by TCRdb on the immunoSEQ multiplex PCR reads, yielding one entry per CDR3 protein. The table has roughly 220,000 distinct CDR3 sequences, about 94% seen once. These data are taken from a study of CD8 T cells in Susac syndrome. The receptor's source is a human donor with Susac syndrome. The source material was CD4+ T cells from PBMCs.

CDR3 DNA sequence: TGTGCCAGCAGCTCTTATCCCGGGACAGGGGGAGAGACCCAGTACTTC. It yields the protein CASSSYPGTGGETQYF. The V and J genes are TRBV5-6 and TRBJ2-5; 11 bases are a match to TRBD1. The trim removed 3 bases at V and 4 bases at J, leaving 8 bases unmatched. Germline-derived CDR1 and CDR2 are SGHDT and YYEEEE. This CDR3 has 16 amino acids.